This TCR beta chain derives from a study of blood T cells in healthy people across ages. All donors came from Russia, were Caucasian and healthy, and spanned ages about 6 to 100. Isolation of PBMCs gave at least 6.5 million cells per sample. The V gene lost 1 base and the J gene lost 2 bases, with 8 bases spanning the gap. This CDR3 comprises 14 residues. From germline, CDR1 is SGHTA and CDR2 FQGNSA. Together with a sample-barcoded 5' primer, a J-beta primer mix was included in a second PCR lasting roughly 6 to 12 cycles. CDR3-containing paired-end reads numbered at least 3 million in each sample. From the 5' RACE reads, TCRdb called clonotypes with MiXCR, one entry per CDR3 protein. The table has approximately 820,000 distinct CDR3 sequences, 44% seen once.

This chain connects TRBV7-2 to TRBJ2-5; D uncertain. Sequenced material: blood. The source is a man between 60 and 75 years old in good health. As DNA, the CDR3 is TGTGCCAGCAGCTTAGAATACGGACAAGAGACCCAGTACTTC. Translated: CASSLEYGQETQYF.